This T cell receptor beta chain came from a study of T cells in Graves' hyperthyroidism and ophthalmopathy. Points on this clonotype: The target antigen is unknown.

Criteria for exclusion of patients were uncontrolled infection, other autoimmune disease, pregnancy or lactation. TCR beta CDR3 region amplification was performed from RNA transcripts. An initial round of RT-PCR targeting the TCR CDR3 relied on the HTBI primer set. From the multiplex PCR reads, TCRdb called clonotypes with MiXCR, one entry per CDR3 protein. The repertoire includes 450,000 to 700,000 distinct CDR3 sequences, 46% of them detected once, and 15% to 20% sits in the top ten. Study outcomes and limitations: From stable hyperthyroidism, ophthalmopathy was separated by a 13 V-J model. Most thyroid clonotypes with frequency above 0.001 were detected in blood.

The CDR3 runs to 12 residues. V was cut by 11 bases and J by 7 bases, with 18 bases left in between. From germline, CDR1 is SNHLY and CDR2 FYNNEI. Sequences were obtained from peripheral blood or thyroid tissue (not recorded which). The chain joins TRBV2 to TRBJ2-7; D might be TRBD1 (5 bases). The source is an adult woman with Graves' disease, either hyperthyroidism or ophthalmopathy (not recorded which). The CDR3 sequence is CAGNSWGWEQYF. CDR3 DNA sequence: TGTGCCGGGAATTCATGGGGCTGGGAGCAGTACTTC.